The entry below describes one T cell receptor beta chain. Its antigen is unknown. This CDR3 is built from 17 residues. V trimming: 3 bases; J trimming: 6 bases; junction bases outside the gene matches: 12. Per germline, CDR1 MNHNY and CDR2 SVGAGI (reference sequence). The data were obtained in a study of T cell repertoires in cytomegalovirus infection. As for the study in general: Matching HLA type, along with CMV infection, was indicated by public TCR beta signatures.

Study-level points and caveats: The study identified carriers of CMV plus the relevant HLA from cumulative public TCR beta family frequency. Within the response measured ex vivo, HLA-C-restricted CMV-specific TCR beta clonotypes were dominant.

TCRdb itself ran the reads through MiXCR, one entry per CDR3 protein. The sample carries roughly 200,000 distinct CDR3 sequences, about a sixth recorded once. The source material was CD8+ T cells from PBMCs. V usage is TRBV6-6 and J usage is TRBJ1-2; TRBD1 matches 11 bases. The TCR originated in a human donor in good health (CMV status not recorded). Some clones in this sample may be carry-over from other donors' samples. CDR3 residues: CASSYFGQGAHEDGYTF. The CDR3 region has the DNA TGTGCCAGCAGTTATTTCGGACAGGGGGCCCACGAGGATGGCTACACCTTC.